These 25 T cell receptor beta chains originate from one sample sequenced in a study of blood T cells in healthy people across ages. Sample-barcoded 5' priming and a J-beta primer mix drove a second PCR of about 6 to 11 cycles. TCRdb independently ran MiXCR on the 5' RACE reads; one entry per CDR3 protein. The top ten hold 3% of the sample, which has approximately 780,000 distinct CDR3 sequences, roughly 25% seen once. These data were also reused for a study on T cells of mothers and their children.

Material for sequencing was blood. The receptor source for this set is a boy between 10 and 17 years old in good health.

The chain combines TRBV27 with TRBJ2-1; D is possibly TRBD2 (5 bases). The DNA end lines up better with TRBJ2-7; the J call may be wrong. In germline, CDR1 is MNHEY, CDR2 SMNVEV (reference sequence). This CDR3 has 12 residues. The CDR3: CASARAMDEQYF. CDR3 bases: TGTGCCAGCGCGCGGGCGATGGACGAGCAGTACTTC.

This chain links TRBV20-1 with TRBJ2-1, with 11 nucleotides matching TRBD1. The better agreement between TRBJ2-5 and the DNA end casts doubt on the J call. The CDR3 totals 14 residues. Germline V CDR1 and CDR2: DFQATT, SNEGSKA (reference sequence). The CDR3 protein is CSASGQGAEETQYF. CDR3 DNA sequence: TGCAGTGCTAGTGGACAGGGGGCGGAGGAGACCCAGTACTTC.

In its sample, this clonotype was seen once. The chain joins TRBV3-1 to TRBJ2-1, with D unclear. Germline values: CDR1 LGHDT, CDR2 YNNKEL (reference sequence). The CDR3 runs 15 residues. V was clipped by 0 bases and J by 0 bases, with 6 bases between them. CDR3 residues: CASSQDGLSYNEQFF. In DNA, the CDR3 is TGTGCCAGCAGCCAAGATGGGCTCTCCTACAATGAGCAGTTCTTC.

This clonotype was found many times. The rearrangement links TRBV6-6 to TRBJ2-7; D perhaps matches TRBD2 (6 bases). Looked up from germline, CDR1 is MNHNY and CDR2 is SVGAGI (reference sequence). Trimming stripped 7 bases from V and 5 bases from J, with 21 bases between. The CDR3 is made up of 15 amino acids. The DNA for the CDR3 is TGTGCCAGCACCTCACTAGCCGCCCCAGCGGACGAGCAGTACTTC. Residues: CASTSLAAPADEQYF.

The chain is built from TRBV28 and TRBJ2-3, with 7 bases that match TRBD2. From germline, CDR1 is MDHEN and CDR2 SYDVKM. V lost 6 bases and J lost 6; bases outside the gene matches: 6. The CDR3 consists of 13 residues. The CDR3 DNA reads as TGTGCCAGCAGGCTAGCGGCGGCCGATACGCAGTATTTT. The encoded protein is CASRLAAADTQYF.

This clonotype was seen more than once but under ten times. The rearrangement joins TRBV2 to TRBJ1-2; 12 positions match TRBD1. Germline loops: CDR1 SNHLY, CDR2 FYNNEI. The V segment lost 3 bases and the J segment 7 bases; nucleotides outside the gene matches: 9. The CDR3 has 16 residues. The CDR3 sequence: CASSDLPGTGGGGYTF. The CDR3 bases are TGTGCCAGCAGTGATCTACCCGGGACAGGGGGCGGTGGCTACACCTTC.

CDR3 nucleotide sequence: TGTGCCAGCAGACAAAGAGGGGGTAGCGGGGCGTCGTTCTACGAGCAGTACTTC. Its protein is CASRQRGGSGASFYEQYF. The genes are TRBV12-3 or TRBV12-4 and TRBJ2-7, with 8 bases aligning to TRBD2. Unmatched junction bases numbered 19, after V lost 6 bases and J lost 3 bases. The CDR3 runs to 18 residues.

This clonotype has a handful of counts. The V call is TRBV12-3 or TRBV12-4, the J call TRBJ2-1; D assignment may be TRBD1 or TRBD2 (5 bases each). Trimming took 3 bases from V and 5 from J, leaving 14 bases between them. This CDR3 is 15 amino acids long. This chain's CDR3 is CASSFNGGSHNEQFF. CDR3 nucleotides: TGTGCCAGCAGTTTCAATGGGGGTTCCCACAATGAGCAGTTCTTC.

The chain links TRBV2 to TRBJ2-7; 7 bases are a match to TRBD1. The J call may be incorrect, as the DNA end agrees better with TRBJ2-1. Germline CDR1 SNHLY, CDR2 FYNNEI. The CDR3 totals 14 residues. CDR3 DNA sequence: TGTGCCAGCGGAGCGCTGACAGGGAGCAATGAGCAGTTCTTC. Its translation: CASGALTGSNEQFF.

A few counts support this clonotype. The rearrangement links TRBV7-3 to TRBJ2-2; TRBD2 is a possible D gene (5 bases). The germline V gene has CDR1 SGHTA and CDR2 FQGTGA. Trimming removed 8 bases from V and 6 bases from J, with 16 bases in between. There are 14 residues in the CDR3. The CDR3, as DNA: TGTGCCAGCGGCCGGGCCCACGGGGCCGGGGAGCTGTTTTTT. Its translation: CASGRAHGAGELFF.

CDR3: CASSLVQDTRYGYTF. The CDR3 region has the DNA TGTGCCAGCAGCTTAGTTCAGGACACTCGGTATGGCTACACCTTC. The gene calls are TRBV7-2 and TRBJ1-2; D is perhaps TRBD1 (5 bases). Germline CDR1 reads SGHTA; CDR2 reads FQGNSA. Deletions cut 1 base from V and 5 bases from J, with 14 bases between. The CDR3 is made up of 15 amino acids.

The rearrangement joins TRBV27 to TRBJ2-5; 7 positions match TRBD2. The J call may be faulty, since TRBJ2-7 better matches the DNA end. The CDR3 has 14 residues. The V gene's germline CDR1 is MNHEY and CDR2 SMNVEV (reference sequence). CDR3 in DNA: TGTGCCAGCAGTTTAAGCGGGGCGAGATACGAGCAGTACTTC. Encoded protein: CASSLSGARYEQYF.

The table lists this clonotype with a few counts. This chain links TRBV7-9 with TRBJ2-7; 7 bases fit TRBD1. The junction had 7 bases not matched to a gene; V was cut back by 4 bases and J by 7 bases. Germline V gene data show CDR1 as SEHNR and CDR2 as FQNEAQ (reference sequence). The CDR3 has 13 residues. Written as DNA, the CDR3 is TGTGCCAGCAGCTCCCCACAGGGGTGGGAGCAGTACTTC. Encoded protein: CASSSPQGWEQYF.

This clonotype was seen more than once but under ten times. This chain connects TRBV30 to TRBJ1-1; tentative D call: TRBD1 (5 bases). From germline, CDR1 is GTSNPN and CDR2 SVGIG (reference sequence). This CDR3 is 15 amino acids long. Trimming cost V 3 bases and J 5 bases, with 19 bases left between them. The CDR3 here is CAWSRDRPLRTEAFF. DNA for the CDR3: TGTGCCTGGAGCCGGGACCGGCCTTTGAGGACTGAAGCTTTCTTT.

The V gene is TRBV6-1, the J gene TRBJ2-7; 14 positions match TRBD2. The CDR3 spans 17 residues. The germline CDR1 and CDR2 sequences are MNHNS and SASEGT. J was trimmed by 4 bases and V by 5 bases; bases with no gene match: 10. CDR3 sequence reads: CASSPGTSGGRIYEQYF. In DNA form, the CDR3 reads TGTGCCAGCAGTCCCGGGACTAGCGGGGGCCGGATTTACGAGCAGTACTTC.

This clonotype was found a few times. The chain carries TRBV12-3 or TRBV12-4 and TRBJ2-5, with 7 bases that match TRBD1. V was clipped by 6 bases and J by 5 bases; unmatched bases: 12. The CDR3 contains 15 residues. CDR3 in DNA: TGTGCCAGCAGCCGGAGTAGAGGGGGCCGGGAGACCCAGTACTTC. Protein sequence: CASSRSRGGRETQYF.

The chain carries TRBV15 and TRBJ2-5; 8 nucleotides match TRBD2. J gave up 1 base and V 0 bases, and 10 bases lay outside the gene matches. Germline CDR1 reads LNHNV; CDR2 reads YYDKDF (reference sequence). This CDR3 contains 18 residues. The DNA of the CDR3 is TGTGCCACCAGCAGAGAGAGGGGTGCGGGGGGAATCCAAGAGACCCAGTACTTC. Amino acids: CATSRERGAGGIQETQYF.

The CDR3 nucleotides read TGTGCCAGCTCACCCGACGAGCAAGAGACCCAGTACTTC. Translation: CASSPDEQETQYF. The chain combines TRBV18 with TRBJ2-5; no clear D. The CDR3 sequence is 13 residues long. CDR1 is KGHSH, CDR2 LQKENI, per germline. With 3 bases removed from V and 2 bases from J, the gap between germline ends came to 7 bases.

The chain employs TRBV19 and TRBJ2-1; D may be TRBD1 (5 bases). The CDR3 sequence is 16 residues long. Germline loops: CDR1 LNHDA, CDR2 SQIVND (reference sequence). V shed 1 base and J shed 0 bases, with 10 bases lying between them. The CDR3 here is CASSIGRGPSYNEQFF. The CDR3 DNA follows: TGTGCCAGTAGTATAGGAAGGGGTCCCTCCTACAATGAGCAGTTCTTC.

The chain is built from TRBV29-1 and TRBJ2-5, with D possibly TRBD1 on 6 matching bases. Trimming left V 4 bases short and J 4 bases short, with 13 bases between. Germline V gene data show CDR1 as SQVTM and CDR2 as ANQGSEA. The CDR3 runs to 13 residues. The CDR3 DNA follows: TGCAGCGTTGTAGCAGGGGTCCGAGAGACCCAGTACTTC. Translating it yields CSVVAGVRETQYF.

V gene TRBV3-1 combines with J gene TRBJ1-4, with 8 bases aligning to TRBD1. The J segment lost 7 bases and the V segment lost 0 bases, leaving 1 base of the junction unmatched. Germline lookup yields CDR1 LGHDT and CDR2 YNNKEL (reference sequence). The CDR3 spans 14 residues. CDR3 residues: CASSQDTGGEKLFF. CDR3 nucleotides: TGTGCCAGCAGCCAAGACACAGGGGGTGAAAAACTGTTTTTT.

This clonotype was found a few times. The genes are TRBV7-9 and TRBJ1-1; no firm D call. CDR3 length: 14 amino acids. Between the trimmed V and J ends, which lost 4 bases and 1 base, there was a span of 10 bases. Germline V gene data show CDR1 as SEHNR and CDR2 as FQNEAQ (reference sequence). This CDR3 is CASSSFGGNTEAFF. CDR3 DNA: TGTGCCAGCAGCTCCTTTGGAGGGAACACTGAAGCTTTCTTT.

This clonotype was seen more than once but under ten times. This rearrangement joins TRBV3-1 to TRBJ2-5; 9 bases fit TRBD2. The J call may be in error: the DNA end matches TRBJ2-1 better. Germline CDR1 is LGHDT and CDR2 is YNNKEL (reference sequence). CDR3 size: 14 residues. CDR3 protein: CASSLLSSGEEQFF. The CDR3 DNA follows: TGTGCCAGCAGCCTTCTATCTAGCGGGGAGGAGCAGTTCTTC.

Points on this clonotype: The junction differs from germline at one of its ends, possibly a read error. The chain combines TRBV9 with TRBJ2-3; TRBD2 matches 11 bases. Germline V gene lookup returns CDR1 SGDLS and CDR2 YYNGEE. The CDR3 length is 18 residues. CDR3 amino acids: CASSLTGASGRTTDTQYF. DNA of the CDR3: TGCGCCAGCAGCCTCACCGGGGCTAGCGGGAGGACCACAGATACGCAGTATTTT.

The rearrangement links TRBV20-1 to TRBJ2-7, with 13 bases aligning to TRBD2. The length of the CDR3 is 16 residues. CDR1 is DFQATT and CDR2 is SNEGSKA in the germline V gene (reference sequence). Trimming cost V 5 bases and J 7 bases; bases outside gene matches: 14. CDR3 coding DNA: TGCAGTGCTTACCGGACTAGCGGGGGTCGTCCTAAAGAGCAGTACTTC. Its translation: CSAYRTSGGRPKEQYF.